This T cell receptor (beta chain) was found in a study of shared clonotypes between healthy human individuals. CDR3 length equals 13 residues. Germline V gene sequence: CDR1 SGHRS, CDR2 YFSETQ. V lost 1 base, J lost 9 bases, and 11 bases lay in between. Generated by immunoSEQ multiplex PCR, the TCRdb table keeps only in-frame clones and is missing some. Among 2 million to 2.5 million clones, approximately 94% were seen once, and the ten largest hold around 0.13%. This chain links TRBV5-1 with TRBJ2-1; D call uncertain. The receptor was isolated from a man between 18 and 29 years old in good health. The sequenced material came from naive CD4+ T cells sorted from blood. Subset defined: CD45RA+ positively selected. In nucleotides, the CDR3 is TGCGCCAGCAGCTTGTCTGGGGTATTTGAGCAGTTCTTC. It is translated as CASSLSGVFEQFF.